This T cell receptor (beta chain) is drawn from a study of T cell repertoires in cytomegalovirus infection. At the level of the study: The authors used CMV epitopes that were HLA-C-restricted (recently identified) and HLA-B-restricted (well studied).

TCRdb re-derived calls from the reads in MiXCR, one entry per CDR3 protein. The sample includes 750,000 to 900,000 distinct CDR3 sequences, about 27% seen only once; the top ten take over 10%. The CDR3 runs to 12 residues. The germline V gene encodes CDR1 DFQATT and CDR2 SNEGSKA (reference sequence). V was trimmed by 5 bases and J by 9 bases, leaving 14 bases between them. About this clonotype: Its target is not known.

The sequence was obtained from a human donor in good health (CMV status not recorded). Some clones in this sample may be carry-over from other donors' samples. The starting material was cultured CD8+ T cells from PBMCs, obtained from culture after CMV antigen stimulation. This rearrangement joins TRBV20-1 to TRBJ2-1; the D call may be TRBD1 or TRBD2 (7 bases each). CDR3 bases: TGCAGTGCTCCAGGGGGGGGCGGTGAGCAGTTCTTC. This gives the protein CSAPGGGGEQFF.